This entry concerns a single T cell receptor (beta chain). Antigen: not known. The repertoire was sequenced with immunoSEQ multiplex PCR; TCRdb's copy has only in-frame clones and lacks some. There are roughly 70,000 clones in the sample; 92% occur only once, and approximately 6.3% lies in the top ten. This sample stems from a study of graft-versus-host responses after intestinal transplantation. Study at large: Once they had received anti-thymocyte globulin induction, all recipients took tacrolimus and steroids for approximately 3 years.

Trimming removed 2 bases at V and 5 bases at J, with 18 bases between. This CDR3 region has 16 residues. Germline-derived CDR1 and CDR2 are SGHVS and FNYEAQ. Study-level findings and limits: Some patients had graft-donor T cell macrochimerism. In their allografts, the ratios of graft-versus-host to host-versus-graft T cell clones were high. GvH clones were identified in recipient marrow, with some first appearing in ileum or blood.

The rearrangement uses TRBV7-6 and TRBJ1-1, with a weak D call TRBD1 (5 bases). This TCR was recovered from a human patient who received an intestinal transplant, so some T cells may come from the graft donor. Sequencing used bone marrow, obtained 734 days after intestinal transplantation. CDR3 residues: CASSLTTTGVATEAFF. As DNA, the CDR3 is TGTGCCAGCAGCTTAACGACCACGGGGGTAGCTACTGAAGCTTTCTTT.